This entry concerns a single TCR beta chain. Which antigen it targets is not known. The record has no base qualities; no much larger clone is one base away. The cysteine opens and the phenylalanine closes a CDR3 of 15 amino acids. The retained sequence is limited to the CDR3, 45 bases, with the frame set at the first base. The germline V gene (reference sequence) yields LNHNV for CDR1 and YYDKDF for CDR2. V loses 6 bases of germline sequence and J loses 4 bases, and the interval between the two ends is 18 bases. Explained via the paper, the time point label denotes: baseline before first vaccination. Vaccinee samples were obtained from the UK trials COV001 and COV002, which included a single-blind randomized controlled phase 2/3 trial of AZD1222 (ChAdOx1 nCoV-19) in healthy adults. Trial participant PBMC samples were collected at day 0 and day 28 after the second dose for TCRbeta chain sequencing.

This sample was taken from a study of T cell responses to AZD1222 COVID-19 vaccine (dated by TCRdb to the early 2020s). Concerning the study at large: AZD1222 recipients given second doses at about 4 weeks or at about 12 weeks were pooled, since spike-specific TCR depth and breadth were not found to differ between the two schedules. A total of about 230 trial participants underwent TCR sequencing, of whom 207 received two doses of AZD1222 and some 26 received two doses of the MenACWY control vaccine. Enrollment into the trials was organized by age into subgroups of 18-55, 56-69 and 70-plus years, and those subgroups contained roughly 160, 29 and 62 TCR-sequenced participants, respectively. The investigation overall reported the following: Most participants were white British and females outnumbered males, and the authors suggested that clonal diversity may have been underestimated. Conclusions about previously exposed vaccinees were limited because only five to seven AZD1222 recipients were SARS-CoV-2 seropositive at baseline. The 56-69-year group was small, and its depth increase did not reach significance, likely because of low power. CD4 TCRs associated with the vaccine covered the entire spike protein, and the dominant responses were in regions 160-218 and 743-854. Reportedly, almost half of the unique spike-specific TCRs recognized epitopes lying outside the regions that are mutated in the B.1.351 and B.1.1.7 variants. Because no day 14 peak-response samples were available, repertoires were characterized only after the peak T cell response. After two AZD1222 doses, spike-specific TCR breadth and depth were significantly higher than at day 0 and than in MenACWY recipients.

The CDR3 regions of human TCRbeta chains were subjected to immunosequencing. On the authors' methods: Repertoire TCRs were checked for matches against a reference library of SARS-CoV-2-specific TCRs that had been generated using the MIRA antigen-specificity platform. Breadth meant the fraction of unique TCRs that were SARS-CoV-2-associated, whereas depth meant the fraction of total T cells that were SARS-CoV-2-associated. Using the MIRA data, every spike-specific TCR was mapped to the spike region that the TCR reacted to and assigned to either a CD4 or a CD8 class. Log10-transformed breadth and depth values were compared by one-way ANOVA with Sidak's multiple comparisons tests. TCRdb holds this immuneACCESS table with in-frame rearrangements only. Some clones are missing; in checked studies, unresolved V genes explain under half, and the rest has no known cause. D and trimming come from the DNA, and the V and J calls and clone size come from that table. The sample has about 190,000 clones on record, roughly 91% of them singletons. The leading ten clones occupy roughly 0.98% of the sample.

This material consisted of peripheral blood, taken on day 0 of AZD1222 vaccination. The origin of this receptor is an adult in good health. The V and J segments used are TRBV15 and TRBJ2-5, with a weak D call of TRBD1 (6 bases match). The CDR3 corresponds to CATRPAGTSIETQYF. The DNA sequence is TGTGCCACCAGGCCCGCCGGGACATCAATAGAGACCCAGTACTTC.